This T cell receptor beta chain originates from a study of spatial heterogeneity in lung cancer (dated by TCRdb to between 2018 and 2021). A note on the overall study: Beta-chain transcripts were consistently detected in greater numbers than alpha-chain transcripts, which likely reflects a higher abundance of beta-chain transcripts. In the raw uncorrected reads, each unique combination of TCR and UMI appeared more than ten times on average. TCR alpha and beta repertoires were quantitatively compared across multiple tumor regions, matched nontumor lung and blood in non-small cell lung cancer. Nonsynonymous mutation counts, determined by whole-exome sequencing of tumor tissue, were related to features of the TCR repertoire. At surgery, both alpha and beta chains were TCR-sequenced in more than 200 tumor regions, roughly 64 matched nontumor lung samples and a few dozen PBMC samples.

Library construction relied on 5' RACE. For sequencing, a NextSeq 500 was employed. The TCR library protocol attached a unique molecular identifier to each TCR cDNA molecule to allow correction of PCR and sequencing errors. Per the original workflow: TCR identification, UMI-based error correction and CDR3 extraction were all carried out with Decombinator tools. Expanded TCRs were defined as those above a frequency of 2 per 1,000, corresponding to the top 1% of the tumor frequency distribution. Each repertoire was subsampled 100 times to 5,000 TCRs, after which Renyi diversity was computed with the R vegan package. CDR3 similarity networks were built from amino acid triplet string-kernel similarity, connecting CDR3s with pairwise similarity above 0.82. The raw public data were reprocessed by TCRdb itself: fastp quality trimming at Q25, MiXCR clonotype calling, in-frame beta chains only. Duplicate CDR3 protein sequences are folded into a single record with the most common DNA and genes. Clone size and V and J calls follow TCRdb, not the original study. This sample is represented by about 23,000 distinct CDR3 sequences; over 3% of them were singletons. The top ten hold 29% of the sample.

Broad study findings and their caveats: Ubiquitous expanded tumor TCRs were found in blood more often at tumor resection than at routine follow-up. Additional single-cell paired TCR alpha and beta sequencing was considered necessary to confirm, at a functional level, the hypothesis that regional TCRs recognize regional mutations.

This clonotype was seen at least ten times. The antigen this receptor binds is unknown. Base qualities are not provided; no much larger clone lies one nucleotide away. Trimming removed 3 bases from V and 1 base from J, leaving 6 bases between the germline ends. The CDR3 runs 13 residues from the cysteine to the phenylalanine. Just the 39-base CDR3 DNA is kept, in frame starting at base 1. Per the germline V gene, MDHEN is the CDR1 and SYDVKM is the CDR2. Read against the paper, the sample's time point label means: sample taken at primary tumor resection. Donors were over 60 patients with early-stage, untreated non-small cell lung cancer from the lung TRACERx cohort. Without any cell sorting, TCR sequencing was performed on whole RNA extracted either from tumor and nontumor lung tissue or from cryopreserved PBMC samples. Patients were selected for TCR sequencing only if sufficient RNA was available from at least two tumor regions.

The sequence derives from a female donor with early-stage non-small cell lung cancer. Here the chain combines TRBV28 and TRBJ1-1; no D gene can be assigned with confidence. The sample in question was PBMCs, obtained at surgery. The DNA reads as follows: TGTGCCAGCAGTTTCGGGCAGAACACTGAAGCTTTCTTT. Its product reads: CASSFGQNTEAFF. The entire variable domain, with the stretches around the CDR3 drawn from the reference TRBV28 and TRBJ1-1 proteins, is DVKVTQSSRYLVKRTGEKVFLECVQDMDHENMFWYRQDPGLGLRLIYFSYDVKMKEKGDIPEGYSVSREKKERFSLILESASTNQTSMYLCASSFGQNTEAFFGQGTRLTVV.